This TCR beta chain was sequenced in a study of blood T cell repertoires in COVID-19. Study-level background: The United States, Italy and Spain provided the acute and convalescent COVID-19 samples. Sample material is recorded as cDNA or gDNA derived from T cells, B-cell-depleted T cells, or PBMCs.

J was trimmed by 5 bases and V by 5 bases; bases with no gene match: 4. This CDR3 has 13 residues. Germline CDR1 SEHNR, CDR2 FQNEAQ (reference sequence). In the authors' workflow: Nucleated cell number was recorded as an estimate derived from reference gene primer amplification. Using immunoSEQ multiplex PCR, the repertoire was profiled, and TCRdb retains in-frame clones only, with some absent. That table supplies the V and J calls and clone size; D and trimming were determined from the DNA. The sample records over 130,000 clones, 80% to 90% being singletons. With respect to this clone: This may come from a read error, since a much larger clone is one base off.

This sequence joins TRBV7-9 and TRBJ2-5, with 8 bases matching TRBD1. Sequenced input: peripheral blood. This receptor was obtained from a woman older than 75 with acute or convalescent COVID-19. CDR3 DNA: TGTGCCAGCAGCCAGGGGGCCGCGGAGACCCAGTACTTC. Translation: CASSQGAAETQYF.